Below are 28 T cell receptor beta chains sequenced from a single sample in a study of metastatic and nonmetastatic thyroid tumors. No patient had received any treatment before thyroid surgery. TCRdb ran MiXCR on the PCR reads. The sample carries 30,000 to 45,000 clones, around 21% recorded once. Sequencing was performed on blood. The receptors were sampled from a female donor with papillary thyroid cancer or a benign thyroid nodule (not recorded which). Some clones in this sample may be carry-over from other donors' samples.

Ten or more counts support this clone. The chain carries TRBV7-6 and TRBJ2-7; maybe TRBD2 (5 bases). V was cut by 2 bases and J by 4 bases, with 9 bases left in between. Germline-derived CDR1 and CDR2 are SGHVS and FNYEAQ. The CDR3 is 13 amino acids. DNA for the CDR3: TGTGCCAGCAGCTTAAACGAGGGTTACGAGCAGTACTTC. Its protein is CASSLNEGYEQYF.

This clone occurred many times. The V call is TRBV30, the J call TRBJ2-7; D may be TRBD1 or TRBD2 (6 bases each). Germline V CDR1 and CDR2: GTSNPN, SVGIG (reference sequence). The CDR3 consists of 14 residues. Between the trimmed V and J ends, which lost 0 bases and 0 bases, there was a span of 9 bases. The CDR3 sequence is CAWSVRGLSYEQYF. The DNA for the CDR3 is TGTGCCTGGAGTGTACGGGGGCTCTCCTACGAGCAGTACTTC.

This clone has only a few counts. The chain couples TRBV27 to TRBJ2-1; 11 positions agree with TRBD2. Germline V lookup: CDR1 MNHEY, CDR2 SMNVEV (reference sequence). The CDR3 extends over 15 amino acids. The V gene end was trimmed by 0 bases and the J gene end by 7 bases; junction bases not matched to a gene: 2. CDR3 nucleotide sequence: TGTGCCAGCAGTTTATCCACTAGCGGGGGTAATGAGCAGTTCTTC. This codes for CASSLSTSGGNEQFF.

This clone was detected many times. The CDR3 DNA reads TGTGCCAGTAGTACCCTCGGACAGACGAACCGAGAGACCCAGTACTTC. Protein: CASSTLGQTNRETQYF. The rearrangement joins TRBV19 to TRBJ2-5; weak D call: TRBD1 (6 bases). CDR3 length: 16 residues. V was clipped by 4 bases and J by 4 bases, with 19 bases between them. The germline V gene encodes CDR1 LNHDA and CDR2 SQIVND (reference sequence).

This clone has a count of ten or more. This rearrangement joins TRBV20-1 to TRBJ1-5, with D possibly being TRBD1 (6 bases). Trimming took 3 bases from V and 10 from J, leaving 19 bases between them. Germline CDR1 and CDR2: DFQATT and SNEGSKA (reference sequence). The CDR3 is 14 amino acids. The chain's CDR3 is CSASSAGAGLPQHF. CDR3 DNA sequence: TGCAGTGCTAGTTCGGCAGGGGCAGGCTTACCCCAGCATTTT.

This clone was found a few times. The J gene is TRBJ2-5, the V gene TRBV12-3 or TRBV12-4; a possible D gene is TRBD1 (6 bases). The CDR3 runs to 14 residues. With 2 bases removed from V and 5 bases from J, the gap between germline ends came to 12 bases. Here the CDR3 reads CASSLYRVGETQYF. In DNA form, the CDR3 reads TGTGCCAGCAGTTTATACAGGGTTGGGGAGACCCAGTACTTC.

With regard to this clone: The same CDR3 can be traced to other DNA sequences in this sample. CDR3 residues: CASKGQGSDTQYF. The CDR3 region has the DNA TGTGCCAGCAAGGGACAGGGATCAGATACGCAGTACTTC. The chain joins TRBV6-1 to TRBJ2-3; 9 nucleotides align to TRBD1. The tail of the sequence fits TRBJ2-7 better, so the J call may be wrong. This CDR3 region has 13 residues. Per the germline V gene, CDR1 is MNHNS and CDR2 is SASEGT.

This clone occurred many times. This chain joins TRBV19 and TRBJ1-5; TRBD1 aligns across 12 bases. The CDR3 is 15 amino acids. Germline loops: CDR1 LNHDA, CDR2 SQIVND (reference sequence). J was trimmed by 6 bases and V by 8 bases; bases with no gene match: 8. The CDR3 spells CASQLGTGGGQPQHF. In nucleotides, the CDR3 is TGTGCCAGTCAACTTGGGACAGGGGGCGGTCAGCCCCAGCATTTT.

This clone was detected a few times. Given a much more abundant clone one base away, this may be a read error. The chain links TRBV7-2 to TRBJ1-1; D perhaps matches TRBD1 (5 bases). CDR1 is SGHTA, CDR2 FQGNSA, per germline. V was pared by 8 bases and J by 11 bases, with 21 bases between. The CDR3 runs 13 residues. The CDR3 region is CASGPIRTGGAFF. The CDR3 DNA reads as TGTGCCAGCGGGCCAATACGAACAGGAGGGGCTTTCTTT.

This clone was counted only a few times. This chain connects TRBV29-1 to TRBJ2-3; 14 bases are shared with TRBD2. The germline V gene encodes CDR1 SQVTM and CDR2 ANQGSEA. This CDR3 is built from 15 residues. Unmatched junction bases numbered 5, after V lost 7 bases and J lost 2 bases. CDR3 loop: CSAGTSGGYTDTQYF. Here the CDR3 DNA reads TGCAGCGCCGGGACTAGCGGGGGCTACACAGATACGCAGTATTTT.

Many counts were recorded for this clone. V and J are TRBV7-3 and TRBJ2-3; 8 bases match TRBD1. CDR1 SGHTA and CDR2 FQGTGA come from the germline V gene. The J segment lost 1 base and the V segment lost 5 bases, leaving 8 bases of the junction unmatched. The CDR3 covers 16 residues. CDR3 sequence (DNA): TGTGCCAGCAGCCCATTTCCGGGACAGGGCACAGATACGCAGTATTTT. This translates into CASSPFPGQGTDTQYF.

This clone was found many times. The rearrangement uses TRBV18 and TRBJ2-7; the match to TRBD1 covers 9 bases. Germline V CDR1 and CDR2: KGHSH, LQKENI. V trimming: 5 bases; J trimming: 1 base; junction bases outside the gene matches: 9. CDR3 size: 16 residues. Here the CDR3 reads CASSSFPGQGSYEQYF. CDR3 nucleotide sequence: TGTGCCAGCTCATCTTTCCCGGGACAGGGTTCCTACGAGCAGTACTTC.

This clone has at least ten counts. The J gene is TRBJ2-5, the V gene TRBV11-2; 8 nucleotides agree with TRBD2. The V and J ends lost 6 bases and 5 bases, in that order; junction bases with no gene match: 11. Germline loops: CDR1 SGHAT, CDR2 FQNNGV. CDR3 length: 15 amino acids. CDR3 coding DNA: TGTGCCAGCAGGCTCCGGGACCGCGGGGGGGAGACCCAGTACTTC. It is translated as CASRLRDRGGETQYF.

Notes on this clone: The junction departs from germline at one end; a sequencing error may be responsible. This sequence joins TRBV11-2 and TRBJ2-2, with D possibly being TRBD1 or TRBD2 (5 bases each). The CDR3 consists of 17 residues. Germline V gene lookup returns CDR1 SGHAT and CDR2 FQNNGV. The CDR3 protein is CAGSLEVSLRGTWELFF. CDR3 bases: TGTGCCGGCAGCTTAGAAGTTTCGCTTCGGGGCACCTGGGAGCTGTTTTTT.

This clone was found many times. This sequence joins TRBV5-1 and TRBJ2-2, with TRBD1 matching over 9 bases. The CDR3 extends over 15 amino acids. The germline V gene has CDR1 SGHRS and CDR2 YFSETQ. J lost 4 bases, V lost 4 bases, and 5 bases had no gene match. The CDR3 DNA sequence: TGCGCCAGCAGCACAGGGGGCGCCGGCACCGGGGAGCTGTTTTTT. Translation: CASSTGGAGTGELFF.

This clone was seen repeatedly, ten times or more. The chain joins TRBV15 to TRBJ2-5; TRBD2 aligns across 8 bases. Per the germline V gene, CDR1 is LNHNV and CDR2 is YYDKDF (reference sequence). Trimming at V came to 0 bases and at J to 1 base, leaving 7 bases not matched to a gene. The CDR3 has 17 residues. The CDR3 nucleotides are TGTGCCACCAGCAGAGATACCCTAGCGGGTAGCCAAGAGACCCAGTACTTC. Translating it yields CATSRDTLAGSQETQYF.

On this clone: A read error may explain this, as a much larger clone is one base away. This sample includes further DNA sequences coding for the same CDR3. CDR3 sequence reads: CASSSGQDNEQFF. CDR3 nucleotide sequence: TGTGCCAGCTCATCTGGACAGGACAATGAGCAGTTCTTC. The chain is built from TRBV18 and TRBJ2-1; 7 bases are shared with TRBD1. The CDR3 sequence is 13 residues long. The germline V gene encodes CDR1 KGHSH and CDR2 LQKENI. Losses at the gene ends were 5 bases for V and 5 bases for J; bases not matched to a gene: 3.

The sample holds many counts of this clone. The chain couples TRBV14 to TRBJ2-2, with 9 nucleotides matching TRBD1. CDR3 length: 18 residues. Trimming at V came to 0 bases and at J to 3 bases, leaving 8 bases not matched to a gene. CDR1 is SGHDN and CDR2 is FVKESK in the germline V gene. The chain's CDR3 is CASSQEGQGLRDTGELFF. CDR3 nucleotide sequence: TGTGCCAGCAGCCAAGAGGGACAGGGACTTCGGGACACCGGGGAGCTGTTTTTT.

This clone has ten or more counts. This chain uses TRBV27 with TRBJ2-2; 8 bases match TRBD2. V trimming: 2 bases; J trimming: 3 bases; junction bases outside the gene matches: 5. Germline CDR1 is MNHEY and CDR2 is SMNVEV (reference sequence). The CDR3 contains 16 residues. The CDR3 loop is CASSLGTSGHTGELFF. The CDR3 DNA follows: TGTGCCAGCAGTTTAGGTACTAGCGGACACACCGGGGAGCTGTTTTTT.

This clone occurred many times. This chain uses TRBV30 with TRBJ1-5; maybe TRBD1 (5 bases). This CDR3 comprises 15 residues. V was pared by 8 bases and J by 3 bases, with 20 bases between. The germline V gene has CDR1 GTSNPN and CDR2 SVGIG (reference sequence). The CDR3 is CATGLGPGVNQPQHF. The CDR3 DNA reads TGTGCCACCGGCCTGGGACCCGGGGTCAATCAGCCCCAGCATTTT.

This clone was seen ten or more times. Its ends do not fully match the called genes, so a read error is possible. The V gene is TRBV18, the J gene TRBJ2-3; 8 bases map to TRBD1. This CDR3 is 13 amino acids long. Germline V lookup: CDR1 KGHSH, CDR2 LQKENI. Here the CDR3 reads CASSRDRSDMQYF. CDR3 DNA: TGTGCCAGCTCTCGGGACAGGTCAGATATGCAGTATTTT.

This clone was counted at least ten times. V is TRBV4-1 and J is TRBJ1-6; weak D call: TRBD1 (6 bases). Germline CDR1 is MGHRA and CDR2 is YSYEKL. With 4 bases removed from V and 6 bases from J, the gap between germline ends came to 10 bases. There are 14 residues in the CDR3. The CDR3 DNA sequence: TGCGCCAGCAGCCCTCAGGGGAGTAATTCACCCCTCCACTTT. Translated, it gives CASSPQGSNSPLHF.

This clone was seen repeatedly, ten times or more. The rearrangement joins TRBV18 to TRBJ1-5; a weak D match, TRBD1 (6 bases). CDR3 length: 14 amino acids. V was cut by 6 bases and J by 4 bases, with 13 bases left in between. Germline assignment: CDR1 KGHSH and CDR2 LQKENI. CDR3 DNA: TGTGCCAGCTCCCAAGGACAGATTAATCAGCCCCAGCATTTT. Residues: CASSQGQINQPQHF.

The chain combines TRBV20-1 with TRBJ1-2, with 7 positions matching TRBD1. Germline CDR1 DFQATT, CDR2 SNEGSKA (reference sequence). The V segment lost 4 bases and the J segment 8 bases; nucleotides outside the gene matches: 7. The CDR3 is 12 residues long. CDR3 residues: CSATTGVGGYTF. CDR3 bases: TGCAGTGCTACCACAGGGGTCGGAGGCTACACCTTC.

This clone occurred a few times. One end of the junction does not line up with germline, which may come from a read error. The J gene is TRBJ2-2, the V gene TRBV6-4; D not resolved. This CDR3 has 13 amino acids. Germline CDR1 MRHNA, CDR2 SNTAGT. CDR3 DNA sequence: TGTGCCAGCAGTTACACGAACACCGTGGAGCTGTTTTTT. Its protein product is CASSYTNTVELFF.

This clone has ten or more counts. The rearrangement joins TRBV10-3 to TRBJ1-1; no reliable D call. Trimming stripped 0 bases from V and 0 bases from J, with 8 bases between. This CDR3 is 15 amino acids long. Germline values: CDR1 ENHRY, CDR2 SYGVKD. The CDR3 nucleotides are TGTGCCATCAGTGAGTCTTACACCATGAACACTGAAGCTTTCTTT. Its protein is CAISESYTMNTEAFF.

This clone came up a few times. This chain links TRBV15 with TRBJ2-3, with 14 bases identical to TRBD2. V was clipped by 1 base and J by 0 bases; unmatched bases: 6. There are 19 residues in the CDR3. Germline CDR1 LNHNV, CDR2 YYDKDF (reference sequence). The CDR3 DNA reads TGTGCCACCAGCAGAGTGGCGACTAGCGGGAGGGAAAGCACAGATACGCAGTATTTT. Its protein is CATSRVATSGRESTDTQYF.

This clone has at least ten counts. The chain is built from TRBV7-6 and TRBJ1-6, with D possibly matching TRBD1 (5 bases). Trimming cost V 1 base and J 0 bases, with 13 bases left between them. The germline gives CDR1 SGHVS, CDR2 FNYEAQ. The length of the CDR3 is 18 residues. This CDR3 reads CASSLEGQGGSYNSPLHF. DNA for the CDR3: TGTGCCAGCAGCTTAGAGGGCCAGGGTGGCTCCTATAATTCACCCCTCCACTTT.